This TCR beta chain originates from a study of spatial heterogeneity in lung cancer. Study-level findings and limits: At tumor resection, ubiquitous expanded TCRs were detected in blood more often than later.

V lost 7 bases and J 3 bases, leaving 16 bases between the germline ends. Germline CDR1 and CDR2: SGHTS and YDEGEE. The length of the CDR3 is 15 residues. The library protocol tagged each TCR cDNA with a unique molecular identifier. MiXCR was run by TCRdb on the 5' RACE reads, yielding one entry per CDR3 protein. The table records fewer than 20,000 distinct CDR3 sequences, roughly a fifth of them present only once. Stated time point: sample taken at primary tumor resection. TCRs were sequenced from unsorted whole RNA of tumor, nontumor lung or PBMC. Of note for this clonotype: The antigen is undetermined.

The chain couples TRBV5-8 to TRBJ1-4; D is unresolved. This clonotype originated in a female donor with early-stage non-small cell lung cancer. The input for sequencing was PBMCs, taken at surgery. The CDR3 here is CASERIQRSNEKLFF. The CDR3, as DNA: TGTGCCAGCGAGCGTATTCAGCGGTCTAATGAAAAACTGTTTTTT.